The entry below describes one TCR beta chain. PCR primers comprised 60 Vbeta and 13 Jbeta primers. Data came from immunoSEQ multiplex PCR; TCRdb stores just in-frame clones and leaves some out. This table holds under 200,000 clones, 68% found once. This sample is drawn from a study of cytomegalovirus exposure and HLA in healthy donors. After removal of 5 bases from V and 6 bases from J, the junction contained 5 bases not matched to a gene. The V gene's germline CDR1 is SGHAT and CDR2 FQNNGV. The CDR3 covers 16 residues. The sequencing sample was made of PBMCs. The receptor comes from a man aged 50 to 60 in good health and CMV-seronegative. The chain is built from TRBV11-2 and TRBJ1-6, with 12 nucleotides matching TRBD1. CDR3 bases: TGTGCCAGCAGCCCCGGGACAGGGGGCCGTAATTCACCCCTCCACTTT. Amino acid sequence: CASSPGTGGRNSPLHF. The full variable domain, rest sourced from reference TRBV11-2 and TRBJ1-6, is EAGVAQSPRYKIIEKRQSVAFWCNPISGHATLYWYQQILGQGPKLLIQFQNNGVVDDSQLPKDRFSAERLKGVDSTLKIQPAKLEDSAVYLCASSPGTGGRNSPLHFGNGTRLTVT.